This entry features one T cell receptor (beta chain) sequence. Mismatch with germline at one junction end may stem from a read error. Germline CDR1 is MGHRA and CDR2 is YSYEKL. The length of the CDR3 is 14 residues. This record belongs to a study of blood T cells in healthy people across ages. A second roughly 6 to 12 cycle PCR used barcoded and J-beta primers. MiXCR, run by TCRdb on the 5' RACE reads, gives a single entry per CDR3 protein. Here the sample spans 850,000 to 1,000,000 distinct CDR3 sequences, around 49% being singletons. The sequencing input was blood. This rearrangement joins TRBV4-1 to TRBJ1-1, with a weak D call TRBD1 (6 bases). The source is a man aged 30 to 39 in good health. CDR3 sequence reads: CASSLLTGNPEAFF. The CDR3 DNA sequence: TGCGCCAGCAGCCTCTTAACAGGGAACCCTGAAGCTTTCTTT.